This T cell receptor (beta chain) was recorded in a study of T-cell reconstitution after alpha-beta-depleted transplantation in children. The V end was cut by 4 bases, the J end by 0 bases, with 7 bases between. From germline, CDR1 is MNHNS and CDR2 SASEGT. This CDR3 is built from 15 residues. Using unique molecular identifiers, the investigators prepared the TCRbeta library. TCRdb recomputed calls from the PCR reads with MiXCR, one row per CDR3 protein. This table holds about 580,000 distinct CDR3 sequences, roughly 23% found once. Sequencing was performed on PBMCs, mostly from graft donor cells, taken 360 days after TCRalphabeta/CD19-depleted stem cell transplant. This sequence joins TRBV6-1 and TRBJ2-6, with D perhaps TRBD1 (5 bases). The TCR comes from a boy less than two years old who had a stem cell transplant for acute myeloid leukemia, so the T cells may come from the graft donor. The CDR3 nucleotides read TGTGCCAGCAGTGGGACACACTCTGGGGCCAACGTCCTGACTTTC. Translation gives CASSGTHSGANVLTF.